This is a list of T cell receptor beta chains from one sample in a study of PD-1 blockade in mismatch repair-deficient tumors. TCRdb keeps only in-frame clones here, not all; method: immunoSEQ multiplex PCR. Among about 51,000 clones listed, roughly 75% were seen once. This sample comprised peripheral blood, obtained 4 weeks after starting pembrolizumab. The source is an adult with mismatch repair-deficient cancer. Each CDR3 is given with its conserved first and last residue. D genes are given only for firm matches. A row's size may be missing; if present it is once, few, many or a size class.

>TRBV15|TRBD1|14|TRBJ1-1|once
CATSRRTGGTEAFF
TGTGCCACCAGCCGCCGGACAGGGGGCACTGAAGCTTTCTTT
>TRBV9|NA|13|TRBJ2-1|few
CASAEGNYNEQFF
TGTGCCAGCGCGGAGGGAAACTACAATGAGCAGTTCTTC
>TRBV28|NA|15|TRBJ2-7|NA
CASSFQGGNSYEQYF
TGTGCCAGCAGTTTTCAGGGAGGTAACTCCTACGAGCAGTACTTC
>TRBV27|NA|14|TRBJ1-1|NA
CASSLWQQNTEAFF
TGTGCCAGCAGTTTATGGCAGCAAAACACTGAAGCTTTCTTT
>TRBV25-1|NA|15|TRBJ2-4|NA
CASSEPELAKNIQYF
TGTGCCAGCAGTGAGCCAGAGTTAGCCAAAAACATTCAGTACTTC
>TRBV11-3|NA|12|TRBJ2-1|medium-sized
CASSLRKNEQFF
TGTGCCAGCAGCTTAAGGAAGAATGAGCAGTTCTTC
>TRBV7-2|NA|14|TRBJ2-5|NA
CASSQTSRGGAQYF
TGTGCCAGCAGCCAGACTAGTCGCGGGGGCGCCCAGTACTTC
>TRBV19|NA|12|TRBJ2-3|NA
CASSRRGDTQYF
TGTGCCAGTAGTCGACGAGGAGATACGCAGTATTTT
>TRBV14|NA|22|TRBJ2-6|NA
CASSHLKAQFSAAYSGANVLTF
TGTGCCAGCAGCCATCTAAAGGCCCAGTTTAGCGCCGCGTACTCTGGGGCCAACGTCCTGACTTTC
>TRBV5-5|NA|16|TRBJ2-6|NA
CASSQDAGSGANVLTF
TGCGCCAGCAGCCAAGATGCGGGCTCTGGGGCCAACGTCCTGACTTTC
>TRBV2|NA|13|TRBJ2-3|NA
CASIAQTTDTQYF
TGTGCCAGCATCGCCCAGACTACAGATACGCAGTATTTT
>TRBV5-3|NA|15|TRBJ2-1|NA
CARSLAKLPYNEQFF
TGTGCCAGAAGCTTGGCCAAGCTCCCCTACAATGAGCAGTTCTTC
>TRBV30|NA|11|TRBJ1-3|NA
CAWSRGNTIYF
TGTGCCTGGAGCCGTGGGAACACCATATATTTT
>TRBV7-9|NA|17|TRBJ1-2|NA
CASSLGRRFGTNYGYTF
TGTGCCAGCAGCTTGGGACGAAGGTTCGGAACTAACTATGGCTACACCTTC
>TRBV10-1|TRBD1|14|TRBJ2-3|NA
CASSEQGRTDTQYF
TGCGCCAGCAGTGAACAGGGGCGGACAGATACGCAGTATTTT
>TRBV5-6|NA|15|TRBJ1-3|NA
CASSLAGVPGNTIYF
TGTGCCAGCAGCTTGGCGGGGGTCCCTGGAAACACCATATATTTT
>TRBV19|NA|13|TRBJ2-7|NA
CASSIRDTYEQYF
TGTGCCAGTAGTATAAGGGACACCTACGAGCAGTACTTC
>TRBV6-6|NA|12|TRBJ2-7|NA
CASSSSTGSGYF
TGTGCCAGCAGTTCTTCAACAGGGTCGGGGTACTTC
>TRBV5-4|NA|12|TRBJ1-1|NA
CASRGPDTEAFF
TGTGCCAGCAGAGGCCCCGACACTGAAGCTTTCTTT
>TRBV11-2|NA|15|TRBJ1-1|NA
CASSLDLGVGTEAFF
TGTGCCAGCAGCTTAGATCTTGGGGTGGGCACTGAAGCTTTCTTT
>TRBV5-5|TRBD1|12|TRBJ2-5|NA
CASSYRGKTQYF
TGTGCCAGCAGCTACAGGGGAAAGACCCAGTACTTC
>TRBV21-1|NA|13|TRBJ2-7|few
CASNGTDFYEQYF
TGTGCCAGCAACGGGACGGACTTCTACGAGCAGTACTTC
>TRBV19|TRBD1|15|TRBJ2-3|NA
CASSIWTGGGDTQYF
TGTGCCAGTAGTATTTGGACAGGGGGTGGAGATACGCAGTATTTT
>TRBV7-2|TRBD2|15|TRBJ2-7|NA
CASSLRGGRGDEQYF
TGTGCCAGCAGCTTAAGAGGCGGGAGGGGAGACGAGCAGTACTTC
>TRBV27|NA|17|TRBJ2-7|NA
CASSPTGAFTWAYEQYF
TGTGCCAGCAGTCCGACCGGGGCCTTCACATGGGCGTACGAGCAGTACTTC
>TRBV28|TRBD1|13|TRBJ1-1|few
CASSAGGRTEAFF
TGTGCCAGCAGTGCAGGGGGCAGGACTGAAGCTTTCTTT
>TRBV7-7|NA|18|TRBJ2-5|NA
CASSLLRSGSPYQETQYF
TGTGCTAGCAGCTTACTACGCTCAGGATCCCCCTACCAAGAGACCCAGTACTTC
>TRBV6-4|NA|19|TRBJ1-5|once
CASSDLTSYTPGGNQPQHF
TGTGCCAGCAGTGACCTAACTTCTTATACCCCAGGGGGCAATCAGCCCCAGCATTTT
>TRBV9|TRBD1|17|TRBJ2-2|NA
CASSIGQGAMNTGELFF
TGTGCCAGCAGCATTGGACAGGGGGCTATGAACACCGGGGAGCTGTTTTTT
>TRBV11-3|NA|12|TRBJ1-2|NA
CASSLQGSGYTF
TGTGCCAGCAGCTTACAGGGCAGTGGCTACACCTTC
>TRBV5-6|NA|15|TRBJ1-4|NA
CASSLSRGPWEKLFF
TGTGCCAGCAGCTTGTCTAGGGGTCCTTGGGAAAAACTGTTTTTT
>TRBV7-3|NA|14|TRBJ2-1|NA
CASSFGGLFNEQFF
TGTGCCAGCAGCTTCGGGGGCCTCTTCAATGAGCAGTTCTTC
>TRBV9|NA|14|TRBJ2-7|NA
CASSARLTSYEQYF
TGTGCCAGCAGCGCGAGATTAACTTCCTACGAGCAGTACTTC
>TRBV5-1|TRBD1|15|TRBJ2-1|NA
CASSFEGARDNEQFF
TGCGCCAGCAGCTTCGAGGGGGCCCGGGACAATGAGCAGTTCTTC
>TRBV5-5|NA|14|TRBJ2-7|NA
CASSLQDSYYEQYF
TGTGCCAGCAGCTTACAGGACAGCTACTACGAGCAGTACTTC
>TRBV9|TRBD2|16|TRBJ2-5|NA
CASSEGLAGPQETQYF
TGTGCCAGCAGCGAGGGACTAGCGGGACCCCAAGAGACCCAGTACTTC
>TRBV30|TRBD1|13|TRBJ2-7|once
CAWSDRGWNEQYF
TGTGCCTGGAGCGACAGGGGTTGGAACGAGCAGTACTTC
>TRBV19|NA|20|TRBJ1-5|NA
CASSIKRRQGRYYSNQPQHF
TGTGCCAGTAGTATTAAAAGAAGGCAGGGGAGGTATTATAGCAATCAGCCCCAGCATTTT